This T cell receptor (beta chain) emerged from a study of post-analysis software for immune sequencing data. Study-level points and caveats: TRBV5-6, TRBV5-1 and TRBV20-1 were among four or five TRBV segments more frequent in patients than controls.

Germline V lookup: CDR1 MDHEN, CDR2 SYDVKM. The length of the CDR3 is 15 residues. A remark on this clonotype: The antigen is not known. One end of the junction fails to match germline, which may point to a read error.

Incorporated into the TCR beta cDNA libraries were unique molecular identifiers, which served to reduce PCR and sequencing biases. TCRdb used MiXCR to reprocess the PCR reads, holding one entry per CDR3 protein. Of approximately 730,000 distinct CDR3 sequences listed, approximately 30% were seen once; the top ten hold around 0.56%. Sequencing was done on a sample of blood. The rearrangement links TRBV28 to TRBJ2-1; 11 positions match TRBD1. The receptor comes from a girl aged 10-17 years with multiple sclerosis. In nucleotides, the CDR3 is TGTGCCAGCAGTTTTTCGGGACAGGGGGGTAATGGGCAGTTCTTC. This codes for CASSFSGQGGNGQFF.